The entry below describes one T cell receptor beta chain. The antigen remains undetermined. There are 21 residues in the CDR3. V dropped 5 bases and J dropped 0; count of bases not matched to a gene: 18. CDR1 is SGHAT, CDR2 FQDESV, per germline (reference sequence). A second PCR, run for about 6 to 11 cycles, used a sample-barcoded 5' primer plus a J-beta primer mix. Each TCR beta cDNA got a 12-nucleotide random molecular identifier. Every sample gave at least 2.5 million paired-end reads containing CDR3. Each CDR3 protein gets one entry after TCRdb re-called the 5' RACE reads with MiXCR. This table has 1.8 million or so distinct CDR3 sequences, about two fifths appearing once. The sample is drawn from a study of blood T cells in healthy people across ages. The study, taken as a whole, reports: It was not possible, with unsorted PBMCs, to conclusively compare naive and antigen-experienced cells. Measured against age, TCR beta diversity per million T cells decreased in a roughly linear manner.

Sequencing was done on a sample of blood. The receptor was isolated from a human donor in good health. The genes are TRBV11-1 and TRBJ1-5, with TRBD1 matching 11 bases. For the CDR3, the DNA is TGTGCCAGCAGCCCTAGGGGCGTTTGGACAGGGGGCCTATATAGCAATCAGCCCCAGCATTTT. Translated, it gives CASSPRGVWTGGLYSNQPQHF.